The present T cell receptor (beta chain) was sequenced within a study of T cell responses to AZD1222 COVID-19 vaccine. Study outcomes and limitations: Most donors were white British and more were female, and clonal diversity was possibly underestimated. Vaccine-associated CD4 TCRs spanned spike, dominant at 160-218 and 743-854. Receipt of two AZD1222 doses was followed by a rise in Spike-specific TCR breadth and depth.

Here immunoSEQ multiplex PCR was the method, and the copy in TCRdb shows in-frame clones only, minus some. The sample lists about 130,000 clones; about 86% were seen once. There are a few counts of this clone. Antigen: not known. CDR1 and CDR2 from the germline V gene are SGHVS and FQNEAQ. Trimming took 3 bases from V and 1 from J; bases not matched to a gene: 3. This CDR3 is built from 15 residues. The material sequenced was peripheral blood, taken on day 0 of AZD1222 vaccination. The receptor was isolated from an adult in good health. The chain couples TRBV7-8 to TRBJ2-7; 10 bases fit TRBD1. In DNA, the CDR3 is TGTGCCAGCAGCTTGGGACAGGGGTCATCCTACGAGCAGTACTTC. Residues: CASSLGQGSSYEQYF.